A single sample is the source of the 25 T cell receptor beta chains below, sequenced in a study of cytomegalovirus exposure and HLA in healthy donors. PCR involved 60 Vbeta and 13 Jbeta primers. The protocol was immunoSEQ multiplex PCR, while the TCRdb copy is restricted to in-frame clones and leaves out a portion. This table has tens of thousands of clones, roughly 63% appearing once. Source material: PBMCs. The origin of the receptors is a woman aged 30 to 39 in good health and CMV-seronegative.

The genes are TRBV2 and TRBJ2-1; 7 bases fit TRBD2. There are 16 residues in the CDR3. V trimming: 2 bases; J trimming: 3 bases; junction bases outside the gene matches: 7. The germline V gene encodes CDR1 SNHLY and CDR2 FYNNEI. The chain's CDR3 is CASSELASGYYNEQFF. The CDR3 DNA sequence: TGTGCCAGCAGTGAACTAGCTAGCGGCTACTACAATGAGCAGTTCTTC.

The chain joins TRBV4-1 to TRBJ1-2; TRBD1 is a possible D gene (5 bases). The CDR3 spans 12 residues. The germline CDR1 and CDR2 sequences are MGHRA and YSYEKL. Trimming stripped 2 bases from V and 5 bases from J, with 6 bases between. The CDR3 sequence: CASSQRQYGYTF. In DNA, the CDR3 is TGCGCCAGCAGCCAACGACAGTATGGCTACACCTTC.

This clone was found a few times. The V gene is TRBV18, the J gene TRBJ1-1; 7 bases line up with TRBD1. This CDR3 region has 15 residues. Germline assignment: CDR1 KGHSH and CDR2 LQKENI. V shed 4 bases, J shed 1 base, and the junction held 6 bases outside the gene matches. The CDR3 DNA sequence: TGTGCCAGCTCACGACAGGGTCGCGGGAACACTGAAGCTTTCTTT. This codes for CASSRQGRGNTEAFF.

The rearrangement uses TRBV28 and TRBJ1-5; D is perhaps TRBD1 (6 bases). The CDR3 has 13 amino acids. The V gene lost 6 bases and the J gene lost 11 bases, with 17 bases spanning the gap. From germline, CDR1 is MDHEN and CDR2 SYDVKM. This CDR3 is CASRIQQGKSQHF. CDR3 nucleotide sequence: TGTGCCAGCAGGATCCAACAGGGAAAGTCCCAGCATTTT.

V gene TRBV7-3 combines with J gene TRBJ2-7; 8 bases fit TRBD2. J was trimmed by 2 bases and V by 3 bases; bases with no gene match: 6. The CDR3 extends over 15 amino acids. Germline V lookup: CDR1 SGHTA, CDR2 FQGTGA. The CDR3 loop is CASSLGLVPPYEQYF. The CDR3 DNA sequence: TGTGCCAGCAGCTTGGGACTAGTTCCTCCCTACGAGCAGTACTTC.

V gene TRBV6-5 combines with J gene TRBJ2-7; D not resolved. Germline assignment: CDR1 MNHEY and CDR2 SVGAGI. Trimming shortened V by 2 bases and J by 6 bases, and 5 bases separated the two germline ends. The CDR3 length is 11 residues. The CDR3 is CASSYVGEQYF. Here the CDR3 DNA reads TGTGCCAGCAGTTACGTCGGCGAGCAGTACTTC.

This chain links TRBV5-3 with TRBJ1-5; 7 positions match TRBD1. TRBV5-3 is sorted into the ORF group, with uncertain function. This CDR3 is 16 amino acids long. The V and J ends lost 1 base and 0 bases, in that order; junction bases with no gene match: 4. CDR3: CARSLRDRNSNQPQHF. CDR3 DNA sequence: TGTGCCAGAAGCTTGCGGGACAGAAATAGCAATCAGCCCCAGCATTTT.

The chain joins TRBV15 to TRBJ2-5; TRBD2 aligns across 12 bases. This CDR3 has 14 residues. The germline gives CDR1 LNHNV, CDR2 YYDKDF (reference sequence). J gave up 4 bases and V 6 bases, and 3 bases lay outside the gene matches. The CDR3 spells CATSPTSGRETQYF. In DNA form, the CDR3 reads TGTGCCACCAGTCCGACTAGCGGGAGAGAGACCCAGTACTTC.

This chain links TRBV5-4 with TRBJ2-1, with D maybe TRBD2 (6 bases). There are 15 residues in the CDR3. Germline CDR1 is SGHNT and CDR2 is YYREEE (reference sequence). The V end lost 4 bases, the J end lost 7 bases, and 18 bases lay between the germline ends. For the CDR3, the DNA is TGTGCCAGCAGCCCACAGTTCCTAGCGTGGAATGAGCAGTTCTTC. Protein product: CASSPQFLAWNEQFF.

This sequence joins TRBV7-2 and TRBJ1-3, with D uncertain. Trimming left V 5 bases short and J 0 bases short, with 11 bases between. The CDR3 has 15 amino acids. Per germline, CDR1 SGHTA and CDR2 FQGNSA. The CDR3 sequence is CASSLDTRSGNTIYF. In DNA, the CDR3 is TGTGCCAGCAGCCTAGACACCCGCTCTGGAAACACCATATATTTT. The full variable domain, with the rest looked up from reference TRBV7-2 and TRBJ1-3, is GAGVSQSPSNKVTEKGKDVELRCDPISGHTALYWYRQSLGQGLEFLIYFQGNSAPDKSGLPSDRFSAERTGGSVSTLTIQRTQQEDSAVYLCASSLDTRSGNTIYFGEGSWLTVV.

The chain links TRBV21-1 to TRBJ2-5; the D call in the table, TRBD1, was not verified against the DNA. TRBV21-1 is a documented pseudogene. The CDR3 covers 17 residues. In DNA, the CDR3 is TGTGCCAGCAGCAAAGTTCCTGGAACAGGGCACCAAGAGACCCAGTACTTC. Translation: CASSKVPGTGHQETQYF.

V is TRBV29-1 and J is TRBJ1-3; D not resolved. CDR1 is SQVTM, CDR2 ANQGSEA, per germline. The CDR3 extends over 13 amino acids. V was cut by 4 bases and J by 4 bases, with 11 bases left in between. This CDR3 is CSVASRWGNTIYF. CDR3 nucleotides: TGCAGCGTTGCCTCGAGGTGGGGAAACACCATATATTTT.

The rearrangement uses TRBV6-5 and TRBJ1-1; D might be TRBD1 (6 bases). In germline, CDR1 is MNHEY, CDR2 SVGAGI. The V end lost 0 bases, the J end lost 5 bases, and 10 bases lay between the germline ends. This CDR3 contains 14 residues. The CDR3, as DNA: TGTGCCAGCAGTTACTCCGATGGACAGACTGAAGCTTTCTTT. Protein: CASSYSDGQTEAFF.

The V call is TRBV11-2, the J call TRBJ1-2; 10 positions match TRBD1. CDR1 and CDR2 from the germline V gene are SGHAT and FQNNGV. V lost 5 bases to trimming and J lost 6 bases; unmatched junction nucleotides: 6. This CDR3 has 14 amino acids. DNA of the CDR3: TGTGCCAGCAGCCCGGACAGGGGGAAGGATGGCTACACCTTC. Amino acids: CASSPDRGKDGYTF. Drawing the rest from reference TRBV11-2 and TRBJ1-2, the complete variable domain is EAGVAQSPRYKIIEKRQSVAFWCNPISGHATLYWYQQILGQGPKLLIQFQNNGVVDDSQLPKDRFSAERLKGVDSTLKIQPAKLEDSAVYLCASSPDRGKDGYTFGSGTRLTVV.

The V gene is TRBV6-1, the J gene TRBJ1-5; possible D gene TRBD1, 5 bases. The CDR3 runs to 13 residues. Germline V gene lookup returns CDR1 MNHNS and CDR2 SASEGT. Trimming removed 2 bases at V and 7 bases at J, with 9 bases between. This CDR3 reads CASSERQGQPQHF. CDR3 nucleotides: TGTGCCAGCAGTGAACGGCAGGGCCAGCCCCAGCATTTT.

This chain links TRBV6-6 with TRBJ1-2; tentative D call: TRBD1 (6 bases). V lost 5 bases to trimming and J lost 2 bases, with 18 bases between them. CDR1 is MNHNY, CDR2 SVGAGI, per germline (reference sequence). The CDR3 is made up of 16 amino acids. CDR3 bases: TGTGCCAGCAGTCTGGGGGCAGGGGTTAAGAACTATGGCTACACCTTC. Translating gives CASSLGAGVKNYGYTF.

The chain links TRBV5-4 to TRBJ1-3, with D maybe TRBD1 (6 bases). The germline CDR1 and CDR2 sequences are SGHNT and YYREEE (reference sequence). CDR3 length: 14 amino acids. V was pared by 4 bases and J by 8 bases, with 16 bases between. CDR3 bases: TGTGCCAGCAGCAACGGGGGGCACAGGGACACCATATATTTT. Encoded protein: CASSNGGHRDTIYF.

This chain joins TRBV19 and TRBJ2-5; D gene uncertain. CDR1 is LNHDA and CDR2 is SQIVND in the germline V gene (reference sequence). Trimming removed 5 bases from V and 4 bases from J, with 11 bases in between. This CDR3 contains 13 residues. CDR3: CASSFPGRETQYF. Here the CDR3 DNA reads TGTGCCAGTAGTTTCCCAGGAAGAGAGACCCAGTACTTC.

The V and J genes are TRBV5-6 and TRBJ1-1; a possible D gene is TRBD1 (6 bases). The CDR3 is made up of 12 amino acids. Germline CDR1 SGHDT, CDR2 YYEEEE. Trimming took 2 bases from V and 9 from J, leaving 11 bases between them. The CDR3 coding sequence is TGTGCCAGCAGCTTAAGAGGGGACAAAGCTTTCTTT. Translation gives CASSLRGDKAFF.

The V gene is TRBV4-3, the J gene TRBJ1-1; D unresolved. V shed 2 bases and J shed 0 bases, with 10 bases lying between them. CDR1 LGHNA and CDR2 YSLEER come from the germline V gene. The CDR3 runs to 15 residues. In DNA, the CDR3 is TGCGCCAGCAGCCAAAGTGGAGAAATGAACACTGAAGCTTTCTTT. This gives the protein CASSQSGEMNTEAFF.

V gene TRBV19 combines with J gene TRBJ2-1, with D possibly matching TRBD2 (6 bases). CDR1 is LNHDA, CDR2 SQIVND, per germline (reference sequence). V was pared by 7 bases and J by 6 bases, with 10 bases between. The CDR3 has 12 amino acids. DNA for the CDR3: TGTGCCAGTACCGAGGGAGGCAATGAGCAGTTCTTC. It is translated as CASTEGGNEQFF.

The chain combines TRBV28 with TRBJ2-1; 9 bases agree with TRBD2. Trimming cost V 4 bases and J 0 bases; bases outside gene matches: 10. Germline V gene lookup returns CDR1 MDHEN and CDR2 SYDVKM. The CDR3 contains 18 residues. CDR3 protein: CASSSLGTSRFSYNEQFF. DNA for the CDR3: TGTGCCAGCAGTTCCTTAGGGACTAGCCGATTCTCCTACAATGAGCAGTTCTTC.

This chain links TRBV9 with TRBJ2-1; TRBD2 might be the D (5 bases). The CDR3 is made up of 14 amino acids. With 3 bases removed from V and 4 bases from J, the gap between germline ends came to 11 bases. The germline V gene encodes CDR1 SGDLS and CDR2 YYNGEE. CDR3 protein: CASSGSGTYNEQFF. The CDR3 nucleotides are TGTGCCAGCAGCGGATCGGGAACATACAATGAGCAGTTCTTC.

This sequence joins TRBV5-1 and TRBJ2-7; TRBD2 agrees at 8 bases. The germline CDR1 and CDR2 sequences are SGHRS and YFSETQ. The CDR3 consists of 13 residues. CDR3 in amino acids: CATSSGPSYEQYF. In DNA, the CDR3 is TGCGCTACTTCTAGCGGGCCTTCCTACGAGCAGTACTTC.

The chain combines TRBV5-1 with TRBJ2-3; no reliable D call. The ends were cut back, 4 bases at V and 2 bases at J, with 8 bases in the middle. This CDR3 has 13 amino acids. The germline V gene encodes CDR1 SGHRS and CDR2 YFSETQ. This chain's CDR3 is CASSLDITDTQYF. CDR3 coding DNA: TGCGCCAGCAGCCTCGACATCACAGATACGCAGTATTTT.